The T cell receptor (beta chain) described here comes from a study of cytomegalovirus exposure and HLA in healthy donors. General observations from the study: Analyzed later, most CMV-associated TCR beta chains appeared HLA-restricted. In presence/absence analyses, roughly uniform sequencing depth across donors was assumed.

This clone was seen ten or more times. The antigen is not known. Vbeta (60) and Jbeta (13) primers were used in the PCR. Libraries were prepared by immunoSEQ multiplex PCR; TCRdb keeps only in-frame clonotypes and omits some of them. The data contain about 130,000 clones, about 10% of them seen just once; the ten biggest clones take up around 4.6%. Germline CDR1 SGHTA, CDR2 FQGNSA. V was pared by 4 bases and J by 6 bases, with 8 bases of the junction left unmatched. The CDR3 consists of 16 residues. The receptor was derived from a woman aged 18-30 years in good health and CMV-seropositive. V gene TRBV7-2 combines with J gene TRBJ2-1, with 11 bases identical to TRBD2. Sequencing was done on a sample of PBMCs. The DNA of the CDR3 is TGTGCCAGCAGCTCCAGTCCCCTAGCGGGAGGCAATGAGCAGTTCTTC. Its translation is CASSSSPLAGGNEQFF.